These T cell receptor beta chains were read from a single sample in a study of T cell repertoires in cytomegalovirus infection. TCRdb passed the reads through MiXCR, listing each CDR3 protein once. The data hold 550,000 to 700,000 distinct CDR3 sequences, with over 35% observed a single time. No antigen is known for these receptors. The material was cultured PBMCs, obtained from culture after CMV antigen stimulation. These receptors were taken from a human donor in good health (CMV status not recorded). Some clones in this sample may be carry-over from other donors' samples. CDR3s include the opening cysteine and the closing phenylalanine or tryptophan. A D gene is named only where the DNA matches it firmly. Clone size appears in some rows only: once, few, many, or a class for an expanded clone.

TRBJ2-1,-,-,TRBV6-6,CASSYSIAYNEQFF,TGTGCCAGCAGTTACTCGATTGCCTACAATGAGCAGTTCTTC
TRBJ2-3,-,-,TRBV15,CATSRDRSSTDTQYF,TGTGCCACCAGCAGAGATCGGTCCTCCACAGATACGCAGTATTTT
TRBJ2-5,TRBD1,once,TRBV3-1,CASKGQAIQETQYF,TGTGCCAGCAAGGGACAGGCCATTCAAGAGACCCAGTACTTC
TRBJ2-7,TRBD1,-,TRBV6-1,CASSEGVQGGEQYF,TGTGCCAGCAGTGAAGGGGTACAGGGGGGCGAGCAGTACTTC
TRBJ1-6,TRBD1,-,TRBV2,CAGGADRNSPLHF,TGTGCCGGCGGCGCGGACAGGAATTCACCCCTCCACTTT
TRBJ2-2,-,few,TRBV7-2,CASRDPLGANTGELFF,TGTGCCAGCAGGGACCCTCTAGGGGCGAACACCGGGGAGCTGTTTTTT
TRBJ2-7,-,-,TRBV7-4,CASSEINVGGKYF,TGTGCCAGCAGCGAAATAAACGTTGGGGGGAAGTACTTC
TRBJ2-2,-,few,TRBV7-6,CASSQLSTGELFF,TGTGCCAGCAGTCAGTTGAGCACCGGGGAGCTGTTTTTT
TRBJ2-1,TRBD2,few,TRBV7-8,CASSSGGGARVF,TGTGCCAGCAGCTCCGGGGGGGGGGCTCGCGTCTTC
TRBJ2-1,TRBD2,-,TRBV11-2,CASSESGTSGYNEQFF,TGTGCCAGCAGTGAATCCGGGACTAGCGGCTACAATGAGCAGTTCTTC
TRBJ2-5,TRBD1,-,TRBV7-2,CASSFLGTGDRETQYF,TGTGCCAGCAGCTTCTTAGGGACAGGGGATCGGGAGACCCAGTACTTC
TRBJ2-5,-,few,TRBV11-2,CASSFGSLAQETQYF,TGTGCCAGCAGCTTCGGAAGCCTGGCACAAGAGACCCAGTACTTC
TRBJ2-7,TRBD1,-,TRBV7-2,CASSLVVGTEPYEQYF,TGTGCCAGCAGCTTAGTAGTAGGGACAGAGCCCTACGAGCAGTACTTC
TRBJ1-4,-,few,TRBV6-1,CASSGNEKLFF,TGTGCCAGCAGTGGGAATGAAAAACTGTTTTTT
TRBJ1-1,-,-,TRBV29-1,CSVRGVGTEAFF,TGCAGCGTTCGGGGAGTGGGAACTGAAGCTTTCTTT
TRBJ1-2,-,few,TRBV7-2,CASSLVWNYGYTF,TGTGCCAGCAGCTTAGTTTGGAACTATGGCTACACCTTC
TRBJ1-1,-,-,TRBV11-2,CASSLDPRGAFF,TGTGCCAGCAGCTTAGATCCCCGCGGGGCTTTCTTT
TRBJ2-3,-,few,TRBV7-8,CASRPLENTQYF,TGTGCCAGCAGGCCCCTGGAAAATACGCAGTATTTT
TRBJ1-6,-,few,TRBV6-5,CASSQVKNSPLHF,TGTGCCAGCAGCCAGGTGAAAAATTCACCCCTCCACTTT
TRBJ2-5,-,-,TRBV5-1,CASSGTTGETQYF,TGCGCCAGCAGCGGAACGACGGGGGAGACCCAGTACTTC
TRBJ1-4,-,-,TRBV28,CASRFSASEKLFF,TGTGCCAGCAGATTTAGTGCGTCTGAAAAACTGTTTTTT
TRBJ2-3,TRBD2,-,TRBV12-3/TRBV12-4,CATNTPGLNTDTQYF,TGTGCCACTAATACACCGGGACTAAACACAGATACGCAGTATTTT
TRBJ1-5,-,few,TRBV7-9,CASSLWAQPQHF,TGTGCCAGCAGCTTATGGGCCCAGCCCCAGCATTTT
TRBJ2-1,-,few,TRBV7-2,CASSPVSTTYNEQFF,TGTGCCAGCAGCCCCGTGAGCACCACCTACAATGAGCAGTTCTTC
TRBJ2-5,TRBD1,-,TRBV19,CASSRQGKGQETQYF,TGTGCCAGTAGTAGACAGGGGAAGGGGCAAGAGACCCAGTACTTC
TRBJ1-1,TRBD1,-,TRBV15,CATRGGLVGAPRRAEAFF,TGTGCCACCAGAGGGGGCCTAGTGGGGGCCCCCCGACGTGCTGAAGCTTTCTTT
TRBJ1-1,TRBD1,-,TRBV12-3/TRBV12-4,CASRTGVRAFF,TGTGCCAGCAGGACAGGGGTTAGGGCTTTCTTT
TRBJ1-1,-,-,TRBV29-1,CSVLRGRDTEAFF,TGCAGCGTTCTAAGGGGGAGGGACACTGAAGCTTTCTTT